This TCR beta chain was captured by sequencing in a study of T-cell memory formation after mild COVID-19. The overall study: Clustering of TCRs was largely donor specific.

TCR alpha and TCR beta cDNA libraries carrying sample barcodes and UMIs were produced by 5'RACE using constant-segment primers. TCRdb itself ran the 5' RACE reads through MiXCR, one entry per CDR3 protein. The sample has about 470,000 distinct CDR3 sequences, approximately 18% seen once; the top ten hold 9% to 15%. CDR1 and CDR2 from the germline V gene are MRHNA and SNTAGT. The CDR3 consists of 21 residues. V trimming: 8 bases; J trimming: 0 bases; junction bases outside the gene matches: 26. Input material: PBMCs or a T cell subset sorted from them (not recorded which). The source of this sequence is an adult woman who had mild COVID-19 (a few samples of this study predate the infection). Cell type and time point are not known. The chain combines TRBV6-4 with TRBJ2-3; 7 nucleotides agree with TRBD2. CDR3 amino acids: CASYPDEMGRTGTTSTDTQYF. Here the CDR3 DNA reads TGTGCCAGCTACCCCGACGAGATGGGGCGGACGGGGACTACGAGCACAGATACGCAGTATTTT.